The T cell receptor (beta chain) under discussion was sequenced for a study of blood T cells in healthy people across ages. Overall study results and limits: Possibly confounding the expanded clonotype changes was the fact that donor CMV status was unknown. Getting older went along with TCR beta diversity per million T cells dropping roughly linearly.

Trimming took off 3 bases at V and 4 bases at J, with 9 bases between the two ends. CDR1 and CDR2 (germline): SNHLY, FYNNEI. This CDR3 contains 13 residues. Only one count was recorded for this clonotype. Its antigen is not known. PCR was performed a second time for about 6 to 12 cycles using a sample-barcoded 5' primer and a J-beta primer mix. MiXCR was run by TCRdb on the 5' RACE reads, yielding one entry per CDR3 protein. The sample lists 750,000 or so distinct CDR3 sequences, 25% occurring once. The same sample was also studied in work on T cells of mothers and their children.

The sequencing input was blood. The gene calls are TRBV2 and TRBJ1-2; D is possibly TRBD1 (6 bases). The clonotype comes from a boy aged 10-17 years in good health. The CDR3 here is CASSDDRIYGYTF. Written as DNA, the CDR3 is TGTGCCAGCAGTGATGACAGGATCTATGGCTACACCTTC. Full variable domain (rest looked up from reference TRBV2 and TRBJ1-2): EPEVTQTPSHQVTQMGQEVILRCVPISNHLYFYWYRQILGQKVEFLVSFYNNEISEKSEIFDDQFSVERPDGSNFTLKIRSTKLEDSAMYFCASSDDRIYGYTFGSGTRLTVV.